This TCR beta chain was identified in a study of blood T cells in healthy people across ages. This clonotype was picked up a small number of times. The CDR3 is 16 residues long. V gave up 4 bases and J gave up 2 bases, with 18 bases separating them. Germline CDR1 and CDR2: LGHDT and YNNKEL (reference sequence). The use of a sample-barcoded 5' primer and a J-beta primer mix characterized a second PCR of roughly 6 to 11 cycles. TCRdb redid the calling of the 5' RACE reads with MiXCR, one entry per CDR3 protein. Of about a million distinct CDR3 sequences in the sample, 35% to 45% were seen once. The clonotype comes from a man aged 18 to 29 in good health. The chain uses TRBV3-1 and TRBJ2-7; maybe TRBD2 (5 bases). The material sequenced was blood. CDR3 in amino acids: CASSLRPPTGTYEQYF. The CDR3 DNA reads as TGTGCCAGCAGCCTAAGACCGCCCACGGGAACCTACGAGCAGTACTTC.